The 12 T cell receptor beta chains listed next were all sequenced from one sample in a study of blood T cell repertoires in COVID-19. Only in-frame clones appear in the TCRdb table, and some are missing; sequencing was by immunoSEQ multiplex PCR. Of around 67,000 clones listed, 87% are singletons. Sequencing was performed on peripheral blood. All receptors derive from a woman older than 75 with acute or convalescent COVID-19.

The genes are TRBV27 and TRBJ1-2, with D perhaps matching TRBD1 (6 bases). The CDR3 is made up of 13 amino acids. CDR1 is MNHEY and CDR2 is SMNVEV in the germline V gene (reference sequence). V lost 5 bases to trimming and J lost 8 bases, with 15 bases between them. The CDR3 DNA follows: TGTGCCAGCAGTCAGGACAGATATGAGGGCTACACCTTC. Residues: CASSQDRYEGYTF.

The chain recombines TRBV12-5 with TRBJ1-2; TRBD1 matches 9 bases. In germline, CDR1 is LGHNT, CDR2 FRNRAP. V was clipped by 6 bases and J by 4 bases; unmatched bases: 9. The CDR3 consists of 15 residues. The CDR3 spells CASGPPGTGLYGYTF. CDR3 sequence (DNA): TGTGCTAGTGGCCCGCCCGGGACAGGGCTCTATGGCTACACCTTC.

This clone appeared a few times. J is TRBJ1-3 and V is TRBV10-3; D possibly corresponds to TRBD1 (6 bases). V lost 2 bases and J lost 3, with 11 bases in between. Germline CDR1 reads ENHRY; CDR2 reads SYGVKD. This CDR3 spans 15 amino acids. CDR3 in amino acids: CAISEPGGRGNTIYF. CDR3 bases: TGTGCCATCAGTGAGCCCGGGGGGCGTGGAAACACCATATATTTT.

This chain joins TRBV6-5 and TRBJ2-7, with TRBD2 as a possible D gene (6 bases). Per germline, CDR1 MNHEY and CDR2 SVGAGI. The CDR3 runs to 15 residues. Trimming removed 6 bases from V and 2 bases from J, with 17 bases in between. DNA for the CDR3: TGTGCCAGCAGCCCCTCGGGGACTTCACCCTACGAGCAGTACTTC. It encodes CASSPSGTSPYEQYF.

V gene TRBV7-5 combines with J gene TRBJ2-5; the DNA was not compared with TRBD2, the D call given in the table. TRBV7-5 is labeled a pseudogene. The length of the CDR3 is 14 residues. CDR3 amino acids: CARTQRLELRTQYF. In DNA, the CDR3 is TGTGCCAGAACTCAGCGACTCGAGCTAAGGACCCAGTACTTC.

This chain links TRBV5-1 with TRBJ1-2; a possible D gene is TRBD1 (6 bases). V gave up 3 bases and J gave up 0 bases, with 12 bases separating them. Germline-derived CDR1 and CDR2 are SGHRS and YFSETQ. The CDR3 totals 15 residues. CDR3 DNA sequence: TGCGCCAGCAGCTACGGACAGTGGTCTAACTATGGCTACACCTTC. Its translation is CASSYGQWSNYGYTF.

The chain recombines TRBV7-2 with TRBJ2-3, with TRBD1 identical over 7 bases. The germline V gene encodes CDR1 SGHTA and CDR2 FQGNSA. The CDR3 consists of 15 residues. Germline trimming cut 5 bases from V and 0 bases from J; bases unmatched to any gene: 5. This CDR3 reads CASSLRGISTDTQYF. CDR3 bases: TGTGCCAGCAGCCTCAGGGGGATAAGCACAGATACGCAGTATTTT.

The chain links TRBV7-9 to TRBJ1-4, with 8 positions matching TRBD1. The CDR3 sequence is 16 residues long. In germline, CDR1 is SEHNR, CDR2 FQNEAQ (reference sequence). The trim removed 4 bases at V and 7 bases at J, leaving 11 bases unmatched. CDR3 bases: TGTGCCAGCAGCTGGATCCCCGGACAGGGAACTGAAAAACTGTTTTTT. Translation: CASSWIPGQGTEKLFF.

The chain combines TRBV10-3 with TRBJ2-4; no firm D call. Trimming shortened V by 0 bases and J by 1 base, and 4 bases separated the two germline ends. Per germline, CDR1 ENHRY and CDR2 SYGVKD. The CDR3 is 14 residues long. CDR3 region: CAISESGAKNIQYF. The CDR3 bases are TGTGCCATCAGTGAGTCCGGGGCCAAAAACATTCAGTACTTC.

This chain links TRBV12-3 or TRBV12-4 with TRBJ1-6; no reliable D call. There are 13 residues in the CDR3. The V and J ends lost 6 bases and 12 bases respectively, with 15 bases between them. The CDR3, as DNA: TGTGCCAGCAGGAGGACTGCCGTTGGACCCCTCCACTTT. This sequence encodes CASRRTAVGPLHF.

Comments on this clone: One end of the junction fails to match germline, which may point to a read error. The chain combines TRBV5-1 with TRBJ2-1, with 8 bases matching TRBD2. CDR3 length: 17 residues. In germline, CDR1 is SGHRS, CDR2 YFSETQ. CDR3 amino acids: CARSLVGGAPGGNEQFF. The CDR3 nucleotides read TGCGCCCGCAGCTTGGTCGGGGGGGCCCCCGGGGGGAATGAGCAGTTCTTC.

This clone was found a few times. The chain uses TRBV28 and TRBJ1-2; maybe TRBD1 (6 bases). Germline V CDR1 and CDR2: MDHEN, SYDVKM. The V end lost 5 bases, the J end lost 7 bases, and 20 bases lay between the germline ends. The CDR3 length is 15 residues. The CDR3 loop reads CASSTYRGGETGYTF. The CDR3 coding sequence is TGTGCCAGCAGTACCTACCGCGGGGGCGAGACTGGCTACACCTTC.